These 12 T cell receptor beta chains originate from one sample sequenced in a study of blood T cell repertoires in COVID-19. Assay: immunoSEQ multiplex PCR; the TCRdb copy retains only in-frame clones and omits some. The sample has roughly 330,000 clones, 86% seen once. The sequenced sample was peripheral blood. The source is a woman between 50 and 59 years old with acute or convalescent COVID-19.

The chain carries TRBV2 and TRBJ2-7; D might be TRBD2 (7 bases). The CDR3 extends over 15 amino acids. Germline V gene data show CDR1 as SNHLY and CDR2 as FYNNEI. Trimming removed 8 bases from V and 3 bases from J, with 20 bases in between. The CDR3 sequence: CASDGGGALSYEQYF. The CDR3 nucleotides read TGTGCCAGCGACGGAGGGGGGGCGCTCAGCTACGAGCAGTACTTC.

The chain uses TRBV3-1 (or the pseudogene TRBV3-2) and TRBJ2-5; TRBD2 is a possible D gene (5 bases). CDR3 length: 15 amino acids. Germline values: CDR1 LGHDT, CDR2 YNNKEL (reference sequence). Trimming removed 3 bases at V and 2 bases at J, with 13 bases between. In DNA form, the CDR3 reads TGTGCCAGCAGCCAGGCTCTCGGCGGGCAAGAGACCCAGTACTTC. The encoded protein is CASSQALGGQETQYF.

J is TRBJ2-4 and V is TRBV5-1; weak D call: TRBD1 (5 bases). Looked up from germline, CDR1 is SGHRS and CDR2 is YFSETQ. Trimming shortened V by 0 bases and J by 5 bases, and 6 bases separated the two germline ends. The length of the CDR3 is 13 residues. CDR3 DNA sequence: TGCGCCAGCAGCTTGGCGACAGAAAACATTCAGTACTTC. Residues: CASSLATENIQYF. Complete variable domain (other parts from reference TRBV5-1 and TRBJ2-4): KAGVTQTPRYLIKTRGQQVTLSCSPISGHRSVSWYQQTPGQGLQFLFEYFSETQRNKGNFPGRFSGRQFSNSRSEMNVSTLELGDSALYLCASSLATENIQYFGAGTRLSVL.

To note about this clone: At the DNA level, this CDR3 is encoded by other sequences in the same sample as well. DNA of the CDR3: TGTGCCAGTAGTAGGGGCTTGAACACTGAAGCTTTCTTT. Translated, it gives CASSRGLNTEAFF. V is TRBV19 and J is TRBJ1-1; a weak D match, TRBD1 (5 bases). The CDR3 has 13 amino acids. V gave up 4 bases and J gave up 0 bases, with 6 bases separating them. CDR1 and CDR2 (germline): LNHDA, SQIVND (reference sequence).

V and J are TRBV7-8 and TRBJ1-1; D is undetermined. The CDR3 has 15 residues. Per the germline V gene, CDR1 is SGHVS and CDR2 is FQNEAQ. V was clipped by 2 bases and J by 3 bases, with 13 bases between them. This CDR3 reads CASSLLRKYDTEAFF. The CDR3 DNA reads TGTGCCAGCAGCTTATTGCGGAAGTACGACACTGAAGCTTTCTTT.

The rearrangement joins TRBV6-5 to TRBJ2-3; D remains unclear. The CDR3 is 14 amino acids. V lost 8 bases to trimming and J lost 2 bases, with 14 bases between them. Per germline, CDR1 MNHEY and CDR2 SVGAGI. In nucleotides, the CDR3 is TGTGCCAGCGGCAGAAGCGAAATCACAGATACGCAGTATTTT. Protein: CASGRSEITDTQYF.

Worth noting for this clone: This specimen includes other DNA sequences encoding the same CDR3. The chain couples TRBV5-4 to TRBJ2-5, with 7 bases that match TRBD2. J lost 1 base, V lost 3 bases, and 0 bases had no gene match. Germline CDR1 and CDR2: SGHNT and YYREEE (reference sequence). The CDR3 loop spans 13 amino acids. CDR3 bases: TGTGCCAGCAGCTCGGGGGGCCAAGAGACCCAGTACTTC. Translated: CASSSGGQETQYF. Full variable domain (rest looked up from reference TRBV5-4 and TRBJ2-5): ETGVTQSPTHLIKTRGQQVTLRCSSQSGHNTVSWYQQALGQGPQFIFQYYREEENGRGNFPPRFSGLQFPNYSSELNVNALELDDSALYLCASSSGGQETQYFGPGTRLLVL.

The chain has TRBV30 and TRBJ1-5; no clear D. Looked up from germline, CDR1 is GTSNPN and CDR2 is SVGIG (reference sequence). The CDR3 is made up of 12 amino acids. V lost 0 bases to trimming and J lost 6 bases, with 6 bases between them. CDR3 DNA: TGTGCCTGGAGTGTCCACAGTCAGCCCCAGCATTTT. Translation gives CAWSVHSQPQHF.

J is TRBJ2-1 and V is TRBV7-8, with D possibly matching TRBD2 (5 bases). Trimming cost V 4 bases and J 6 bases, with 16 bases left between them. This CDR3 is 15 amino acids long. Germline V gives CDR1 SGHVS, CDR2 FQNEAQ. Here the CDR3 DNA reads TGTGCCAGCAGCTGGAGAGGGAGTTTACGCAATGAGCAGTTCTTC. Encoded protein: CASSWRGSLRNEQFF.

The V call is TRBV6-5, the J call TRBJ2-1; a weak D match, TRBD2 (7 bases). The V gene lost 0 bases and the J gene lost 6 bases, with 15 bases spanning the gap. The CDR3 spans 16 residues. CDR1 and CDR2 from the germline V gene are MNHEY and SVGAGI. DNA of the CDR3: TGTGCCAGCAGTTACTCCGGGGGAGGGACATTCAATGAGCAGTTCTTC. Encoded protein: CASSYSGGGTFNEQFF.

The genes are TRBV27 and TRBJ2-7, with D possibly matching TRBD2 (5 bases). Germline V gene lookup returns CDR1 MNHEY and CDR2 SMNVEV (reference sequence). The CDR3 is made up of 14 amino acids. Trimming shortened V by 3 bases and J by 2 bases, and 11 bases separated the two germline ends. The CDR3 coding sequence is TGTGCCAGCAGTTTCAGAGGGAAAGCCTACGAGCAGTACTTC. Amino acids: CASSFRGKAYEQYF.

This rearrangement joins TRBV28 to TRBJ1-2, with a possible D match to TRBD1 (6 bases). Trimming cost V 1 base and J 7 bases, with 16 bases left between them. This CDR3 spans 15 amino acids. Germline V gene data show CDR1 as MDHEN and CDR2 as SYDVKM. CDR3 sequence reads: CASSLSGVYSGGYTF. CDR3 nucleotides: TGTGCCAGCAGTTTATCAGGGGTCTATTCAGGTGGCTACACCTTC.